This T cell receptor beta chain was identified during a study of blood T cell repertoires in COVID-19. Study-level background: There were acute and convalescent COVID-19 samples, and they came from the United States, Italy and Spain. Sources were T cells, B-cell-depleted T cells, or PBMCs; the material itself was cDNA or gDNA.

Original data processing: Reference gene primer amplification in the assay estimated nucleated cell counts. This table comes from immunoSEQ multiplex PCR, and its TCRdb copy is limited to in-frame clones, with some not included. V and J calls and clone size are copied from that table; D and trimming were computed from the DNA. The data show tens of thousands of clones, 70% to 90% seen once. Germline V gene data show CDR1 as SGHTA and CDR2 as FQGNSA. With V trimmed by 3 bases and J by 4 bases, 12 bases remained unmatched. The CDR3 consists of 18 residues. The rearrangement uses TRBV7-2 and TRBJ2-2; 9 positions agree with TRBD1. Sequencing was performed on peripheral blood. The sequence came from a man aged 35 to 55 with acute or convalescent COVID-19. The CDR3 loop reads CASSLDRGQPSGTGELFF. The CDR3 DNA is TGTGCCAGCAGCTTGGACAGGGGTCAACCATCGGGCACCGGGGAGCTGTTTTTT. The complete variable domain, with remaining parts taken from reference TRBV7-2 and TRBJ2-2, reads GAGVSQSPSNKVTEKGKDVELRCDPISGHTALYWYRQSLGQGLEFLIYFQGNSAPDKSGLPSDRFSAERTGGSVSTLTIQRTQQEDSAVYLCASSLDRGQPSGTGELFFGEGSRLTVL.